Sequencing of this T cell receptor beta chain was carried out in a study of shared clonotypes between healthy human individuals. Across the study: The composition of the donors was two women and a few men aged 18 to 49.

Germline lookup yields CDR1 SGHTA and CDR2 FQGTGA. V lost 0 bases and J lost 5, with 7 bases in between. The CDR3 is 13 residues long. Source study methods: ImmunoSEQ output lacked quality scores and full-length reads, limiting matched filtering. The table came from immunoSEQ multiplex PCR; TCRdb's copy has only in-frame clones and leaves some out. From that table come the V and J calls and clone size; the DNA was used to work out D and trimming. Of 2.5 million or so clones detected, approximately 90% appear once; the ten largest clones hold around 0.15%. The donors, healthy adults who were HIV-negative, had experienced no recent acute infections or vaccinations.

The chain employs TRBV7-3 and TRBJ1-1; D uncertain. The sample comprised naive CD4+ T cells sorted from blood. Subset reported: CD45RA+ positively selected. This receptor was taken from a man aged 18-30 years in good health. The DNA for the CDR3 is TGTGCCAGCAGCTTAACAGGAAAAACTGAAGCTTTCTTT. Amino acids: CASSLTGKTEAFF.